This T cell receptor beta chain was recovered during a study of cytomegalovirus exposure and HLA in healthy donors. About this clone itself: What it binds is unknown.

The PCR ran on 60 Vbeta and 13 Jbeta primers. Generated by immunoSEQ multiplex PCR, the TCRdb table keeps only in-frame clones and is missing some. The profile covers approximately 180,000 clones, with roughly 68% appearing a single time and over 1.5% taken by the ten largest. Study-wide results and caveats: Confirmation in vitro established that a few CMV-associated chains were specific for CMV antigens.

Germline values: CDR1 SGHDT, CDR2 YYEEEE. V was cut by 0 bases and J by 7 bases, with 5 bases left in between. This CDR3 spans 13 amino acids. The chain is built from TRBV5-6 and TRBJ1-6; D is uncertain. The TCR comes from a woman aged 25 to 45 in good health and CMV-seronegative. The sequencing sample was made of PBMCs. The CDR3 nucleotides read TGTGCCAGCAGCTTGGACAGAAATTCACCCCTCCACTTT. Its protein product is CASSLDRNSPLHF. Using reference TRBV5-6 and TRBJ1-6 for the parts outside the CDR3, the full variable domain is DAGVTQSPTHLIKTRGQQVTLRCSPKSGHDTVSWYQQALGQGPQFIFQYYEEEERQRGNFPDRFSGHQFPNYSSELNVNALLLGDSALYLCASSLDRNSPLHFGNGTRLTVT.